This entry describes one T cell receptor beta chain. The antigen is not known. Germline CDR1 is WSHSY and CDR2 is SAAADI. CDR3 length: 12 amino acids. Trimming stripped 10 bases from V and 2 bases from J, with 11 bases between. Every isolated RNA sample was fully reverse transcribed, so sequencing captured expressed TCRB transcripts. The data were produced by immunoSEQ multiplex PCR, yet TCRdb's version contains in-frame clones alone and is incomplete. In the table there are hundreds of thousands of clones, over 12% of which are singletons. These data belong to a study of beta chain features in type 1 diabetes. Study-wide results and caveats: For Type 1 diabetes patients, all four CD4+ subsets carried TCRB CDR3s that were moderately but significantly shorter.

The chain couples TRBV10-2 to TRBJ2-5; perhaps TRBD1 as D (6 bases). The TCR was taken from a man aged 18-30 years with type 1 diabetes. The source material was naive CD4+ T cells from blood. The CDR3 protein is CATTQGQETQYF. The CDR3 nucleotides are TGCGCCACCACCCAGGGGCAAGAGACCCAGTACTTC.